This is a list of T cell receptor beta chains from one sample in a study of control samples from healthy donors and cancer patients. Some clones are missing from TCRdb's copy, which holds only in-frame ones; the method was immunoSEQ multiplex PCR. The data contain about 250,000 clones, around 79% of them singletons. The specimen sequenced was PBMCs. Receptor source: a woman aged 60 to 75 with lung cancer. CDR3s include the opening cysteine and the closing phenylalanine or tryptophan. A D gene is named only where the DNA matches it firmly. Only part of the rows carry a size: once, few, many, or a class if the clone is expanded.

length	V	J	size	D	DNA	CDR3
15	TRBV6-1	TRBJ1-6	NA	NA	TGTGCCAGCAGTGACCAGGGGACCTATAATTCACCCCTCCACTTT	CASSDQGTYNSPLHF
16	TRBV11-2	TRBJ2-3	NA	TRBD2	TGTGCCAGCAGCGCACTAGCGGGGGTGAACACAGATACGCAGTATTTT	CASSALAGVNTDTQYF
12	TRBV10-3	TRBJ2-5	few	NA	TGTGCCATCAGTGAGTCACAAGAGACCCAGTACTTC	CAISESQETQYF
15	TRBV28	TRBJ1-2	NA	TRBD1	TGTGCCAGCAGCTTACCGGGACAGGGAAACTATGGCTACACCTTC	CASSLPGQGNYGYTF
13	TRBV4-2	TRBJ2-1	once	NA	TGTGCCAGCAGCCAAGATAGCTACAATGAGCAGTTCTTC	CASSQDSYNEQFF
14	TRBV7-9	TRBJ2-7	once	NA	TGTGCCAGCAGCCCGAACCAGGGCCCCTACGAGCAGTACTTC	CASSPNQGPYEQYF
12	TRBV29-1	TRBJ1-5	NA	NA	TGCAGCGTATCTATTAGCGGTCAGCCCCAGCATTTT	CSVSISGQPQHF
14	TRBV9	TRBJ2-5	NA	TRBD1	TGTGCCAGCAGCGTTCAGGGGGCAGGTGAGACCCAGTACTTC	CASSVQGAGETQYF
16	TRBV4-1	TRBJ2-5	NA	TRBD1	TGCGCCAGCAGCCAAGATTCGGACAGGGGATGGGAGACCCAGTACTTC	CASSQDSDRGWETQYF
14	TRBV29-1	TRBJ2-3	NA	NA	TGCAGCTACTCAAGGGGTGGGAGCACAGATACGCAGTATTTT	CSYSRGGSTDTQYF
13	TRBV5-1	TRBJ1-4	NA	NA	TGCGCCAGCAGCTTGGGAAGTGCCGAAAAACTGTTTTTT	CASSLGSAEKLFF
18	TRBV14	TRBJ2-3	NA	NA	TGTGCCAGCAGCCGAGGGGGCGCGGGACTCTCATCGACAGATACGCAGTATTTT	CASSRGGAGLSSTDTQYF
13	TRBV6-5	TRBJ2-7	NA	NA	TGTGCCAGCAGTCGGGCCCACTCCTACGAGCAGTACTTC	CASSRAHSYEQYF
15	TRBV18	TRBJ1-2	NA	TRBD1	TGTGCCAGCTCATCGGGACAGGGCCTTTACTATGGCTACACCTTC	CASSSGQGLYYGYTF
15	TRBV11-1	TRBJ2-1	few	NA	TGTGCCAGCAGCTTTACCCCAGGGGGGGACAATGAGCAGTTCTTC	CASSFTPGGDNEQFF
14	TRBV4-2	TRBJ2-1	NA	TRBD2	TGTGCCAGCAGCCAAGGGACTAGCTTCGGTGAGCAGTTCTTC	CASSQGTSFGEQFF
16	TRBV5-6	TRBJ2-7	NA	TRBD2	TGTGCCAGCAGCTTGGCAATGGCGGGGGGGATCTACGAGCAGTACTTC	CASSLAMAGGIYEQYF
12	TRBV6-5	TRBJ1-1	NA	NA	TGTGCCAGCAGGGATCAACAGGGTTGGACTTTCTTT	CASRDQQGWTFF
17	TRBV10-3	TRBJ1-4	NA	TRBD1	TGTGCCATCAGTGACCCGGACAGGGGGGATATAAGGGAAAAACTGTTTTTT	CAISDPDRGDIREKLFF
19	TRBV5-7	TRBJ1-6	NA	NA	TGTGCCAGCAGGGTCCTCACGTCGACCGGGACGACCAATAATTCACCCCTCCACTTT	CASRVLTSTGTTNNSPLHF
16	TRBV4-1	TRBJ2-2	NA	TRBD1	TGCGCCAGCAGCCGCACAGGACAGGGCGGCGCCGGGGAGCTGTTTTTT	CASSRTGQGGAGELFF
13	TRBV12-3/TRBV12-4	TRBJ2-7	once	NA	TGTGCCAGCAGTCTCACCGGGTCCTACGAGCAGTACTTC	CASSLTGSYEQYF
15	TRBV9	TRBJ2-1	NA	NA	TGTGCCAGCAGCGTAGCTACCGCTAGTCATCGGGAGCAGTTCTTC	CASSVATASHREQFF
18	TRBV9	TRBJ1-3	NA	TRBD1	TGTGCCAGCAGCGTAGTCCCTACAGGGGCTTTCTCTGGAAACACCATATATTTT	CASSVVPTGAFSGNTIYF
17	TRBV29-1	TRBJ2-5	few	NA	TGCAGCGTTGAAGATCGGGGAGACAGGTGGTACCAAGAGACCCAGTACTTC	CSVEDRGDRWYQETQYF
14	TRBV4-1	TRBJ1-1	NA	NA	TGCGCCAGCAGCCAGGACCCAGGTACAGCCGAAGCTTTCTTT	CASSQDPGTAEAFF
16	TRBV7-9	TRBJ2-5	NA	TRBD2	TGTGCCAGCAGCTTAGGGGCTAGCGGGGGACAAGAGACCCAGTACTTC	CASSLGASGGQETQYF
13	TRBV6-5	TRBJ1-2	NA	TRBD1	TGTGCCAGCAGGGGTACAGGGGGGAGCGGCTACACCTTC	CASRGTGGSGYTF
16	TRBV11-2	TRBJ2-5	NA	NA	TGTGCCAGCAGCTCCCAAGGGTTCATCCTCGGAGAGACCCAGTACTTC	CASSSQGFILGETQYF
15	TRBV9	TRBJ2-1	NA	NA	TGTGCCAGCAGCGTCGATCCAGCGGCATACAATGAGCAGTTCTTC	CASSVDPAAYNEQFF
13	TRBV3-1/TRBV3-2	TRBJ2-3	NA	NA	TGTGCCAGCAGCCAAAGAGGGACAGATACGCAGTATTTT	CASSQRGTDTQYF
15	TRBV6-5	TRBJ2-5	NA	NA	TGTGCCAGCAGTTACTATGGGGGGCGAGGAGAGACCCAGTACTTC	CASSYYGGRGETQYF
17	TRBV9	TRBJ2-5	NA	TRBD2	TGTGCCAGCAGCGTAGGGATTAGCGGGAGAGGGCAAGAGACCCAGTACTTC	CASSVGISGRGQETQYF
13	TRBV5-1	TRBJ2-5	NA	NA	TGCGCCAGCACCCGGACAGCCCAAGAGACCCAGTACTTC	CASTRTAQETQYF
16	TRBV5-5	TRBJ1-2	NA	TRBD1	TGTGCCAGCAGCTTGGGGGGACAGGCAGCCGACTATGGCTACACCTTC	CASSLGGQAADYGYTF
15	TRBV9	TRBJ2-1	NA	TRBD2	TGTGCCTCCTCAATGACAGCTAGCGGGAAATGGGAGCAGTTCTTC	CASSMTASGKWEQFF
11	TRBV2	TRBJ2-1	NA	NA	TGTGCCAGCACCCCATACAATGAGCAGTTCTTC	CASTPYNEQFF
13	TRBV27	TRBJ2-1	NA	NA	TGTGCCAGCAGCCGACTAGGAACAGGCGAGCAGTTCTTC	CASSRLGTGEQFF
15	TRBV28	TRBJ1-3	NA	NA	TGTGCCAGCAGTTTACGGGAATTCTCTGGAAACACCATATATTTT	CASSLREFSGNTIYF
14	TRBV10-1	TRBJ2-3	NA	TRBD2	TGCGCCAGCAGTAGCGGGAGGCCCACAGATACGCAGTATTTT	CASSSGRPTDTQYF
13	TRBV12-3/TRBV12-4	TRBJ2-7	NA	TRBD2	TGTGCCAGCGCGGGGGGACTCTCCTACGAGCAGTACTTC	CASAGGLSYEQYF
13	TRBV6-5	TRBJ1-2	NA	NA	TGTGCCAGCAGTATAAATGGGATCTATGGCTACACCTTC	CASSINGIYGYTF
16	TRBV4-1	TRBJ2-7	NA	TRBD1	TGCGCCAGCAGCCAAGATAGATGGACAGGGGTGTACGAGCAGTACTTC	CASSQDRWTGVYEQYF
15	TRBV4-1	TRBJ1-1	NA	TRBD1	TGCGCCAGCAGCCATGGTACTACAGGGGGCCCCCCAGCTTTCTTT	CASSHGTTGGPPAFF
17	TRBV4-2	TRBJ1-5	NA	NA	TGTGCCAGCAGCCAAGTCGGGTACGTCGGGCTCAATCAGCCCCAGCATTTT	CASSQVGYVGLNQPQHF
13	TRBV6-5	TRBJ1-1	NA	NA	TGTGCCAGCAGTTACTCGAGATCGGCGGGAGCTTTCTTT	CASSYSRSAGAFF
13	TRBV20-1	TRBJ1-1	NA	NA	TGCAGTGCTCGTGCGGACCCGAACACTGAAGCTTTCTTT	CSARADPNTEAFF
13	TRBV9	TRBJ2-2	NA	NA	TGTGCCAGCAGCGTAGAGGGACACGGGGAGCTGTTTTTT	CASSVEGHGELFF
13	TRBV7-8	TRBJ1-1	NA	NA	TGTGCCAGCAGCTCCAGTGGAACAGCTGAAGCTTTCTTT	CASSSSGTAEAFF
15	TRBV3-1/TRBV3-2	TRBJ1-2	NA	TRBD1	TGTGCCAGCAGCCAGGGACAGGGGGGCCCCTATGGCTACACCTTC	CASSQGQGGPYGYTF
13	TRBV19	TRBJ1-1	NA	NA	TGTGCCAGTTCGGACCTGTCTGACACTGAAGCTTTCTTT	CASSDLSDTEAFF
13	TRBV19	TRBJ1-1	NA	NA	TGTGCCAGTAGCCCAGAAGGAGGCACTGAAGCTTTCTTT	CASSPEGGTEAFF
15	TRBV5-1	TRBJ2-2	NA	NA	TGCGCCAGCAGCTTGGGCAGGGTGGACACCGGGGAGCTGTTTTTT	CASSLGRVDTGELFF